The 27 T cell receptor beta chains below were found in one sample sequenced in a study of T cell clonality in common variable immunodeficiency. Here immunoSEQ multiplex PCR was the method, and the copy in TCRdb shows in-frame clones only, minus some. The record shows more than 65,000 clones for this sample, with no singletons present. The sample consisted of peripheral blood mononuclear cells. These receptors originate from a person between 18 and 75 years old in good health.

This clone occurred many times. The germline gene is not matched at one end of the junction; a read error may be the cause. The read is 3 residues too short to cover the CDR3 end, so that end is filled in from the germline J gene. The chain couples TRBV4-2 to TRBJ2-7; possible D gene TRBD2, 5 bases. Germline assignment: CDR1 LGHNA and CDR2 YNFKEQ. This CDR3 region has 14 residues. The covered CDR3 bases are TGCGCCAGCAGCCAAGATCTGACTACCTACGAG. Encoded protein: CASSQDLTTYE. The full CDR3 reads CASSQDLTTYEQYF.

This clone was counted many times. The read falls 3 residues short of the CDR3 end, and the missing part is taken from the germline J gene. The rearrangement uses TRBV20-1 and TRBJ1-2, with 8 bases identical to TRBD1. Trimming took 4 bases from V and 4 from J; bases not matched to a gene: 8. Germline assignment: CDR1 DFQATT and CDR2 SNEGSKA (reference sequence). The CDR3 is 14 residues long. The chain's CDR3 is CSATRTGTIYGYTF. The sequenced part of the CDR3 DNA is TGCAGTGCTACCCGGACAGGGACAATCTATGGC.

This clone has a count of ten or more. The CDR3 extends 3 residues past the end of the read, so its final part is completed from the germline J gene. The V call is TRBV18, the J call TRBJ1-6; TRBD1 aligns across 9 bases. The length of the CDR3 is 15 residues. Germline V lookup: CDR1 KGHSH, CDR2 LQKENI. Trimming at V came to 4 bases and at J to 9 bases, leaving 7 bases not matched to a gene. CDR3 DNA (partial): TGTGCCAGCTCACTCCTACAGGGGGCAAGTTCACCC. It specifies CASSLLQGASSP. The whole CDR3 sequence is CASSLLQGASSPLHF.

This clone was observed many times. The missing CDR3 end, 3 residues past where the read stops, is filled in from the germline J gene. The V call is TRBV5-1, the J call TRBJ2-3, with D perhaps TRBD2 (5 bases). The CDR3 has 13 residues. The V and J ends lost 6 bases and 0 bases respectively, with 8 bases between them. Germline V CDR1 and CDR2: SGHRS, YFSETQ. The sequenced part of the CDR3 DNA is TGCGCCAGCATAGCGACTAGCACAGATACG. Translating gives CASIATSTDT. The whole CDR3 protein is CASIATSTDTQYF.

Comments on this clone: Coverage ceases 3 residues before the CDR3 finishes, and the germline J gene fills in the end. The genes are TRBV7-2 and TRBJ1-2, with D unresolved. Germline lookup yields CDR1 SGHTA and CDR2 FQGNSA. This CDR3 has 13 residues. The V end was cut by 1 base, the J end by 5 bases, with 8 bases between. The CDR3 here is CASSLERAYGYTF. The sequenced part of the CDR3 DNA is TGTGCCAGCAGCTTAGAACGAGCTTATGGC.

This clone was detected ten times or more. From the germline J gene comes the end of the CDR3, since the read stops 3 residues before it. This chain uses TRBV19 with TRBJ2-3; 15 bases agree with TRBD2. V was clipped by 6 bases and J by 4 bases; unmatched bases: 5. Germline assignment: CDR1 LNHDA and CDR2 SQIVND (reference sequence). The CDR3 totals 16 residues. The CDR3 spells CASSGLAGGPPDTQYF. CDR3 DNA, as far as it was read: TGTGCCAGTAGCGGACTAGCGGGAGGGCCCCCAGATACG. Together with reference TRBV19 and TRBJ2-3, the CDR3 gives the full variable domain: DGGITQSPKYLFRKEGQNVTLSCEQNLNHDAMYWYRQDPGQGLRLIYYSQIVNDFQKGDIAEGYSVSREKKESFPLTVTSAQKNPTAFYLCASSGLAGGPPDTQYFGPGTRLTVL.

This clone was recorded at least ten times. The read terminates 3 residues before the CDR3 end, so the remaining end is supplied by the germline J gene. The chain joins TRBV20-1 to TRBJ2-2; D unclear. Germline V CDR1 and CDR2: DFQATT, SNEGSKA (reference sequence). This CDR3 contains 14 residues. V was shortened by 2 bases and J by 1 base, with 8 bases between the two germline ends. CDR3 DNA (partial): TGCAGTGCTAGATTGGTAGTGAACACCGGGGAG. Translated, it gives CSARLVVNTGE. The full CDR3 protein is CSARLVVNTGELFF.

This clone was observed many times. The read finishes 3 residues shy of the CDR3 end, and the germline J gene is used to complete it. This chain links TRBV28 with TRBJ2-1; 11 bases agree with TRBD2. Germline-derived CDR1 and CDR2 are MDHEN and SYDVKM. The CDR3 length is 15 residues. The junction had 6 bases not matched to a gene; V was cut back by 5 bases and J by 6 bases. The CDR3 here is CASSPSGRPGNEQFF. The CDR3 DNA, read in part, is TGTGCCAGCAGTCCTAGCGGGAGGCCCGGCAATGAG.

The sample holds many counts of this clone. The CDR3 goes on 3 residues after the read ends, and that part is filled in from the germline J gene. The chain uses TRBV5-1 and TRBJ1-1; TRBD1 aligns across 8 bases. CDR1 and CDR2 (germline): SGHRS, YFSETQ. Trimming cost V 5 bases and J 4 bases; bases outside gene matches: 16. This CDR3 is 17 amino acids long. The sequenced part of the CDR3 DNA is TGCGCCAGCAGGGAACGGACAGGGAGTATTGAGGGCACTGAA. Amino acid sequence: CASRERTGSIEGTE. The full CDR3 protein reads CASRERTGSIEGTEAFF. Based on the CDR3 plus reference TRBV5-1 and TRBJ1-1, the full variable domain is KAGVTQTPRYLIKTRGQQVTLSCSPISGHRSVSWYQQTPGQGLQFLFEYFSETQRNKGNFPGRFSGRQFSNSRSEMNVSTLELGDSALYLCASRERTGSIEGTEAFFGQGTRLTVV.

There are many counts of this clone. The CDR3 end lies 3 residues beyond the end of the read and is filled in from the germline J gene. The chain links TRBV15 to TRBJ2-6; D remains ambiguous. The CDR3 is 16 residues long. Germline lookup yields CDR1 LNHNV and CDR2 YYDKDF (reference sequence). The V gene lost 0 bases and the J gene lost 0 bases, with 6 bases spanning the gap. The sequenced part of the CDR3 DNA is TGTGCCACCAGCAGAGATCCCCTCTCTGGGGCCAACGTC. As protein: CATSRDPLSGANV. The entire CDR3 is CATSRDPLSGANVLTF.

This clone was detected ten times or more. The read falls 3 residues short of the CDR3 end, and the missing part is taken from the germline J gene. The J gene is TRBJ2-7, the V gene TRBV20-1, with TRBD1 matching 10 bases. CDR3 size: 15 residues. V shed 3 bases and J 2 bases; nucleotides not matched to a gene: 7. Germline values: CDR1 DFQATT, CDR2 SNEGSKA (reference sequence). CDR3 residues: CSASAPGQGTYEQYF. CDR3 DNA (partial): TGCAGTGCTAGTGCCCCGGGACAGGGGACCTACGAG.

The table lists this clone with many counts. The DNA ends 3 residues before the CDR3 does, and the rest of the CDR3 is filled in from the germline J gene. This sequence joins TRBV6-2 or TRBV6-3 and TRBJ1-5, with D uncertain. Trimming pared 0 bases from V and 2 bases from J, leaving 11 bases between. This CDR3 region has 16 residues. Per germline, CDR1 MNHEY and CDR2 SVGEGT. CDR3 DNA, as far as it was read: TGTGCCAGCAGTTACTCGATGTCAGGAGGCAATCAGCCC. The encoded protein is CASSYSMSGGNQP. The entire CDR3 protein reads CASSYSMSGGNQPQHF.

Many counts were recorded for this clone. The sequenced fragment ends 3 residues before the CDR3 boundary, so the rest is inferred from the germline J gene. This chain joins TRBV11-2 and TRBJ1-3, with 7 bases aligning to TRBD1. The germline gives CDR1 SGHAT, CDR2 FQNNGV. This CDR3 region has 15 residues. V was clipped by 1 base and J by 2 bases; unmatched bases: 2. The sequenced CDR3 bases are TGTGCCAGCAGCTTAGGGGACAGCCCTGGAAACACC. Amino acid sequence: CASSLGDSPGNT. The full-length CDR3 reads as CASSLGDSPGNTIYF. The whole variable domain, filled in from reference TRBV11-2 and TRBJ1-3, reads EAGVAQSPRYKIIEKRQSVAFWCNPISGHATLYWYQQILGQGPKLLIQFQNNGVVDDSQLPKDRFSAERLKGVDSTLKIQPAKLEDSAVYLCASSLGDSPGNTIYFGEGSWLTVV.

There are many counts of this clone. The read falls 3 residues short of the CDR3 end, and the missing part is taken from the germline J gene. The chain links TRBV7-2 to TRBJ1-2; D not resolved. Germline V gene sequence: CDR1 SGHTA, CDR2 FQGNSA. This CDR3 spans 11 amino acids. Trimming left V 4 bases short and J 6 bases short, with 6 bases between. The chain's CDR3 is CASSSSNGYTF. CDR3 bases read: TGTGCCAGCAGCTCCAGTAATGGC. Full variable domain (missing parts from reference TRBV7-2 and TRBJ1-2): GAGVSQSPSNKVTEKGKDVELRCDPISGHTALYWYRQSLGQGLEFLIYFQGNSAPDKSGLPSDRFSAERTGGSVSTLTIQRTQQEDSAVYLCASSSSNGYTFGSGTRLTVV.

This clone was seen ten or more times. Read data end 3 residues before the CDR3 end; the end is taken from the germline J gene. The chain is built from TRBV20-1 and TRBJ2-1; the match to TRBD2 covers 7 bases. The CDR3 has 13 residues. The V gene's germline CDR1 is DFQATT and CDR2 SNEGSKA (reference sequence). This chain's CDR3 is CSAPSGLYNEQFF. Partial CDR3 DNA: TGCAGCGCCCCTAGCGGACTGTACAATGAG.

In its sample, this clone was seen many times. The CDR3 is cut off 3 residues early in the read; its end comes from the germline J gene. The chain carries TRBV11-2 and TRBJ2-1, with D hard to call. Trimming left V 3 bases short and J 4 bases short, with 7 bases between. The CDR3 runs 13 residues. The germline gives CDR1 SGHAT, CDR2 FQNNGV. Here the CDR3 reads CASSFVRYNEQFF. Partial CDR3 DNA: TGTGCCAGCAGCTTTGTTCGGTACAATGAG.

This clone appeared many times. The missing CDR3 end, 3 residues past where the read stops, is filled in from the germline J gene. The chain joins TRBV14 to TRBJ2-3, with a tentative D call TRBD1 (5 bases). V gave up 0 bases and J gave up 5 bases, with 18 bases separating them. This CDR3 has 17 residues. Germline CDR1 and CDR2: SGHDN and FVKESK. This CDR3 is CASSQETGTGLGDTQYF. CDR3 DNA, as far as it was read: TGTGCCAGCAGCCAAGAGACGGGTACAGGTTTAGGAGATACG. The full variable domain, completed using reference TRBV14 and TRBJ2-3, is EAGVTQFPSHSVIEKGQTVTLRCDPISGHDNLYWYRRVMGKEIKFLLHFVKESKQDESGMPNNRFLAERTGGTYSTLKVQPAELEDSGVYFCASSQETGTGLGDTQYFGPGTRLTVL.

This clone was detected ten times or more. The CDR3 protein is CASSAGTSFQETQYF. The CDR3 bases that were read are TGTGCCAGCAGTGCCGGGACTAGCTTTCAAGAGACC. The genes are TRBV5-4 and TRBJ2-5; TRBD2 matches 9 bases. The read finishes 3 residues shy of the CDR3 end, and the germline J gene is used to complete it. CDR1 is SGHNT and CDR2 is YYREEE in the germline V gene (reference sequence). V shed 5 bases, J shed 2 bases, and the junction held 7 bases outside the gene matches. CDR3 length: 15 amino acids.

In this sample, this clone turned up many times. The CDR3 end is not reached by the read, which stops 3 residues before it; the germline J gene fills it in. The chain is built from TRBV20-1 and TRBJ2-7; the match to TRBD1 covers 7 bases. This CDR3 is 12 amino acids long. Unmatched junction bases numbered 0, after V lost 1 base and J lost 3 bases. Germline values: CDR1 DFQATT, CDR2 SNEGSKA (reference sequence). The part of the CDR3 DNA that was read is TGCAGTGCTAGAGGACAGGGCTACGAG. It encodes CSARGQGYE. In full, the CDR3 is CSARGQGYEQYF.

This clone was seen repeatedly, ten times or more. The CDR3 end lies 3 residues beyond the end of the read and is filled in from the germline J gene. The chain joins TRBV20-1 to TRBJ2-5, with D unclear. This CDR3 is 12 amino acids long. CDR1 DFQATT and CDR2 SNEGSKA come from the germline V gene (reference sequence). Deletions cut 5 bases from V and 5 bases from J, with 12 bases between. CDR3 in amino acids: CSALFWAETQYF. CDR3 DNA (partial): TGCAGTGCTCTTTTTTGGGCGGAGACC.

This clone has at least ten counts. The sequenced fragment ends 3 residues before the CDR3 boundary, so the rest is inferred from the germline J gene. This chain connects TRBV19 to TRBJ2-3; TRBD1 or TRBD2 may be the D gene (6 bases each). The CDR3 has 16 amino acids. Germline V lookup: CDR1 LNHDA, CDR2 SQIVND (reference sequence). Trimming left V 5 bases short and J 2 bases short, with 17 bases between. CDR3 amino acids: CASSPDRRGPTDTQYF. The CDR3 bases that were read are TGTGCCAGTAGTCCCGACAGGAGGGGACCCACAGATACG.

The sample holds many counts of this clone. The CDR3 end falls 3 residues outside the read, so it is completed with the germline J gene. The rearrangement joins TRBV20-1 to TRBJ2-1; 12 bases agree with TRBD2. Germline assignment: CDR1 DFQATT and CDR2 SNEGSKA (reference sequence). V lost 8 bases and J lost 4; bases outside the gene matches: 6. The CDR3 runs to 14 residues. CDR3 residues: CSSWTSGNYNEQFF. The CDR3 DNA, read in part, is TGCAGTAGTTGGACTAGCGGGAATTACAATGAG.

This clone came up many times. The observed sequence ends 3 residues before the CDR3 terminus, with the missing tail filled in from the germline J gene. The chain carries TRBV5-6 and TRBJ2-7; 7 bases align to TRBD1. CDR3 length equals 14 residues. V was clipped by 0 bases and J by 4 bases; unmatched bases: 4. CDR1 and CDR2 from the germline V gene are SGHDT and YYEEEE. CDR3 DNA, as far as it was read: TGTGCCAGCAGCTTGGGACAGGGATTGTACGAG. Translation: CASSLGQGLYE. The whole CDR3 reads CASSLGQGLYEQYF.

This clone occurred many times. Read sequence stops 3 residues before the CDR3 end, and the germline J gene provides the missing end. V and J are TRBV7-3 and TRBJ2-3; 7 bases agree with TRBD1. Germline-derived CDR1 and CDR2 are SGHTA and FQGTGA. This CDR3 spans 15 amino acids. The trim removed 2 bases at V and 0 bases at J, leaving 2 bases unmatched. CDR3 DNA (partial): TGTGCCAGCAGCTTATGGGGACAGAGCACAGATACG. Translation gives CASSLWGQSTDT. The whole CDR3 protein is CASSLWGQSTDTQYF. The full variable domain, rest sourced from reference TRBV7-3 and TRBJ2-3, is GAGVSQTPSNKVTEKGKYVELRCDPISGHTALYWYRQSLGQGPEFLIYFQGTGAADDSGLPNDRFFAVRPEGSVSTLKIQRTERGDSAVYLCASSLWGQSTDTQYFGPGTRLTVL.

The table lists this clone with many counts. Incomplete CDR3 DNA: TGTGCCAGCAGCCCCTACCGTAGACGCAGCGGGAGGGCCCTGGGAGAGACC. The encoded protein is CASSPYRRRSGRALGET. The whole CDR3 sequence reads CASSPYRRRSGRALGETQYF. The chain couples TRBV13 to TRBJ2-5, with 10 bases identical to TRBD2. The CDR3 is cut off 3 residues early in the read; its end comes from the germline J gene. This CDR3 spans 20 amino acids. The germline gives CDR1 PRHDT, CDR2 FYEKMQ (reference sequence). With V trimmed by 5 bases and J by 4 bases, 22 bases remained unmatched.

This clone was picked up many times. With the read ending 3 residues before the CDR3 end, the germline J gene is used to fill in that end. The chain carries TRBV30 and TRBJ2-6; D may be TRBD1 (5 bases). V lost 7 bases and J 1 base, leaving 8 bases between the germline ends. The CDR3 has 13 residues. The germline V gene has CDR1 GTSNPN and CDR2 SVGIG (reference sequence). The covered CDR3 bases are TGTGCCTTAACAGGATCTGGGGCCAACGTC. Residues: CALTGSGANV. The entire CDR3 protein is CALTGSGANVLTF.

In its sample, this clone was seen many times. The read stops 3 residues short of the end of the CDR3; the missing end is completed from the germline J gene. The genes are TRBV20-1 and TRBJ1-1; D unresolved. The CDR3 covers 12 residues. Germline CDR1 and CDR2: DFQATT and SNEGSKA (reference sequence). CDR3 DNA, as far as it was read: TGCAGTGCCGACCCTGATGGGCCCAGG. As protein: CSADPDGPR. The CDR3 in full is CSADPDGPRAFF.